The 29 T cell receptor beta chains below come from one sample, sequenced in a study of T cell clonotyping in hematopoietic cell transplantation. Some clones are missing from TCRdb's copy, which holds only in-frame ones; the method was immunoSEQ multiplex PCR. Here the sample spans some 29,000 clones, 80% to 95% being singletons. The specimen comprised PBMCs, sampled 100 days after allogeneic stem cell transplant. The source is a female patient aged 50 to 60 who had an allogeneic stem cell transplant from a related donor, so the T cells may come from the graft donor. Some clones in this sample may be carry-over from other donors' samples.

This chain connects TRBV6-1 to TRBJ1-6, with unresolved D. The CDR3 runs to 15 residues. The V end was cut by 2 bases, the J end by 4 bases, with 9 bases between. Germline values: CDR1 MNHNS, CDR2 SASEGT. The chain's CDR3 is CASSELRTYNSPLHF. The CDR3 DNA sequence: TGTGCCAGCAGTGAATTGAGAACTTATAATTCACCCCTCCACTTT.

CDR3 sequence reads: CASSVTGENTEAFF. The CDR3 DNA reads as TGTGCCAGCAGCGTAACGGGGGAAAATACTGAAGCTTTCTTT. V is TRBV9 and J is TRBJ1-1; a possible D gene is TRBD1 (5 bases). Germline V gene data show CDR1 as SGDLS and CDR2 as YYNGEE. The CDR3 sequence is 14 residues long. The V end lost 1 base, the J end lost 5 bases, and 12 bases lay between the germline ends. Based on the CDR3 plus reference TRBV9 and TRBJ1-1, the full variable domain is DSGVTQTPKHLITATGQRVTLRCSPRSGDLSVYWYQQSLDQGLQFLIQYYNGEERAKGNILERFSAQQFPDLHSELNLSSLELGDSALYFCASSVTGENTEAFFGQGTRLTVV.

This chain connects TRBV6-1 to TRBJ2-6; D gene ambiguous. This CDR3 is built from 16 residues. With 0 bases removed from V and 1 base from J, the gap between germline ends came to 7 bases. In germline, CDR1 is MNHNS, CDR2 SASEGT. As DNA, the CDR3 is TGTGCCAGCAGTGAAGCAATAGCTTCTGGGGCCAACGTCCTGACTTTC. This translates into CASSEAIASGANVLTF.

This rearrangement joins TRBV5-1 to TRBJ1-4; D is ambiguous. Deletions cut 6 bases from V and 0 bases from J, with 9 bases between. This CDR3 is built from 14 residues. Germline V gene data show CDR1 as SGHRS and CDR2 as YFSETQ. CDR3 loop: CASKTVATNEKLFF. Here the CDR3 DNA reads TGCGCCAGCAAGACGGTAGCAACTAATGAAAAACTGTTTTTT.

The chain has TRBV10-3 and TRBJ2-7, with 10 bases that match TRBD2. The CDR3 spans 14 residues. The ends lost 4 bases at V and 6 bases at J; junction bases unmatched: 6. Germline V gene data show CDR1 as ENHRY and CDR2 as SYGVKD. The DNA of the CDR3 is TGTGCCATCAGTGCTGGGACTAGCGCTTTCGAGCAGTACTTC. Amino acid sequence: CAISAGTSAFEQYF.

The chain recombines TRBV5-4 with TRBJ1-1, with a tentative D call TRBD1 (5 bases). V was pared by 0 bases and J by 5 bases, with 8 bases between. The CDR3 covers 13 residues. Germline loops: CDR1 SGHNT, CDR2 YYREEE (reference sequence). DNA for the CDR3: TGTGCCAGCAGCTTGGGTGGGGGGACTGAAGCTTTCTTT. It is translated as CASSLGGGTEAFF.

The chain combines TRBV13 with TRBJ1-2, with TRBD1 as a possible D gene (6 bases). V dropped 5 bases and J dropped 7 bases, with 17 bases sitting between them. The V gene's germline CDR1 is PRHDT and CDR2 FYEKMQ (reference sequence). The CDR3 is made up of 14 amino acids. Here the CDR3 reads CASSRWGASGGYTF. The CDR3, as DNA: TGTGCCAGCAGCCGTTGGGGGGCGTCGGGTGGCTACACCTTC.

This chain joins TRBV5-1 and TRBJ1-1, with D maybe TRBD1 (5 bases). CDR1 and CDR2 from the germline V gene are SGHRS and YFSETQ. The CDR3 runs 15 residues. V was clipped by 0 bases and J by 2 bases, with 11 bases between them. Here the CDR3 DNA reads TGCGCCAGCAGCTTGGGTGGGGGACTCAACACTGAAGCTTTCTTT. It yields the protein CASSLGGGLNTEAFF.

Here the CDR3 DNA reads TGTGCCAGCAGCTACCAGGGTGGGGAAAAACTGTTTTTT. This gives the protein CASSYQGGEKLFF. The V and J genes are TRBV7-2 and TRBJ1-4; D perhaps matches TRBD1 (5 bases). The CDR3 is made up of 13 amino acids. CDR1 is SGHTA and CDR2 is FQGNSA in the germline V gene. The ends were cut back, 4 bases at V and 8 bases at J, with 11 bases in the middle.

V gene TRBV4-2 combines with J gene TRBJ2-5; no definite D call. The CDR3 length is 15 residues. Trimming removed 0 bases at V and 4 bases at J, with 12 bases between. CDR1 is LGHNA and CDR2 is YNFKEQ in the germline V gene. The CDR3, as DNA: TGTGCCAGCAGCCAAGATCTAGGTTGGAGAGAGACCCAGTACTTC. Translation: CASSQDLGWRETQYF.

The chain joins TRBV25-1 to TRBJ1-5; D unclear. The germline V and J ends were trimmed by 5 bases and 9 bases, with 14 bases remaining between them. Germline V gene lookup returns CDR1 MGHDK and CDR2 SYGVNS. This CDR3 contains 13 residues. The CDR3 coding sequence is TGTGCCAGCAGTCCCAGGCAAGGAGGGCCCCAGCATTTT. As protein: CASSPRQGGPQHF.

The chain links TRBV19 to TRBJ1-2; TRBD1 matches at 10 bases. The CDR3 runs to 14 residues. Trimming took 4 bases from V and 6 from J; bases not matched to a gene: 5. The germline gives CDR1 LNHDA, CDR2 SQIVND (reference sequence). CDR3 nucleotide sequence: TGTGCCAGTAGTAACTCCGGGACAGGGGATGGCTACACCTTC. Translation: CASSNSGTGDGYTF.

The chain carries TRBV11-2 and TRBJ2-1, with 8 bases lining up with TRBD2. V was pared by 5 bases and J by 0 bases, with 3 bases of the junction left unmatched. Germline loops: CDR1 SGHAT, CDR2 FQNNGV. This CDR3 region has 15 residues. The CDR3 spells CASSPGGSSYNEQFF. DNA of the CDR3: TGTGCCAGCAGCCCGGGGGGGAGCTCCTACAATGAGCAGTTCTTC.

The J gene is TRBJ2-7, the V gene TRBV2; D uncertain. The CDR3 is made up of 14 amino acids. Germline V gene sequence: CDR1 SNHLY, CDR2 FYNNEI. The ends were cut back, 4 bases at V and 0 bases at J, with 10 bases in the middle. This CDR3 reads CASSGLYASYEQYF. For the CDR3, the DNA is TGTGCCAGCAGTGGACTTTACGCCTCCTACGAGCAGTACTTC.

This clone was recorded only once. V usage is TRBV19 and J usage is TRBJ2-1; TRBD1 is a possible D gene (5 bases). CDR1 is LNHDA and CDR2 is SQIVND in the germline V gene (reference sequence). The V and J ends lost 3 bases and 10 bases respectively, with 16 bases between them. The CDR3 runs 14 residues. This CDR3 is CASSIRGQLREQFF. As DNA, the CDR3 is TGTGCCAGTAGTATTAGGGGCCAGCTTCGGGAGCAGTTCTTC.

This chain connects TRBV27 to TRBJ2-3; TRBD2 matches at 13 bases. CDR1 is MNHEY, CDR2 SMNVEV, per germline (reference sequence). The CDR3 consists of 16 residues. V shed 6 bases, J shed 0 bases, and the junction held 3 bases outside the gene matches. Here the CDR3 reads CASRKLAGGSTDTQYF. In DNA, the CDR3 is TGTGCCAGCAGAAAACTAGCGGGGGGGAGCACAGATACGCAGTATTTT.

The CDR3 spells CASSNLFPLSYEQYF. In DNA, the CDR3 is TGTGCCAGCAGCAACCTCTTTCCCCTCTCCTACGAGCAGTACTTC. The chain couples TRBV21-1 to TRBJ2-7; the D call TRBD2 from the table was never checked on the DNA. TRBV21-1 is given as a pseudogene. The CDR3 runs 15 residues.

The V gene is TRBV6-5, the J gene TRBJ1-4; TRBD1 is a possible D gene (6 bases). Germline lookup yields CDR1 MNHEY and CDR2 SVGAGI. With 5 bases removed from V and 10 bases from J, the gap between germline ends came to 17 bases. The CDR3 spans 14 residues. The CDR3 sequence: CASSPQGWSRKLFF. CDR3 nucleotide sequence: TGTGCCAGCAGTCCACAGGGATGGAGTCGAAAACTGTTTTTT.

This chain uses TRBV27 with TRBJ1-1; TRBD1 agrees at 7 bases. The junction had 9 bases not matched to a gene; V was cut back by 7 bases and J by 4 bases. The CDR3 length is 14 residues. Germline values: CDR1 MNHEY, CDR2 SMNVEV (reference sequence). CDR3 coding DNA: TGTGCCAGCAACCTTGTCCAGGGGGGCACTGAAGCTTTCTTT. This sequence encodes CASNLVQGGTEAFF.

The chain employs TRBV19 and TRBJ1-1; the D gene is possibly TRBD1 (5 bases). Per germline, CDR1 LNHDA and CDR2 SQIVND (reference sequence). The CDR3 runs 17 residues. V was pared by 5 bases and J by 1 base, with 20 bases between. The CDR3 DNA reads TGTGCCAGTAGTCCTTTGCGGGGGGTGACGAGGAACACTGAAGCTTTCTTT. Protein product: CASSPLRGVTRNTEAFF.

The chain is built from TRBV30 and TRBJ2-3, with D unresolved. Trimming took 4 bases from V and 7 from J, leaving 12 bases between them. The CDR3 sequence is 12 residues long. CDR1 and CDR2 from the germline V gene are GTSNPN and SVGIG (reference sequence). The CDR3 sequence: CAWKAFFNTQYF. The CDR3 coding sequence is TGTGCCTGGAAGGCCTTTTTCAATACGCAGTATTTT.

V usage is TRBV25-1 and J usage is TRBJ2-5; the match to TRBD2 covers 9 bases. CDR1 MGHDK and CDR2 SYGVNS come from the germline V gene. The CDR3 totals 17 residues. V lost 5 bases and J lost 3; bases outside the gene matches: 13. The CDR3: CASSLNGGLAGKETQYF. The CDR3 bases are TGTGCCAGCAGTTTGAATGGAGGGCTAGCGGGGAAAGAGACCCAGTACTTC.

The chain uses TRBV7-8 and TRBJ1-2; D might be TRBD1 (6 bases). The CDR3 runs 15 residues. Germline CDR1 SGHVS, CDR2 FQNEAQ. Trimming removed 4 bases from V and 7 bases from J, with 19 bases in between. In DNA, the CDR3 is TGTGCCAGCAGCTCTTCCGGGACACCAGGTCGTGGCTACACCTTC. This codes for CASSSSGTPGRGYTF.

J is TRBJ2-3 and V is TRBV5-6, with 7 bases aligning to TRBD1. The germline V gene has CDR1 SGHDT and CDR2 YYEEEE. CDR3 size: 16 residues. V shed 0 bases and J 1 base; nucleotides not matched to a gene: 5. The CDR3, as DNA: TGTGCCAGCAGCTTGGCCCTACAGGGGCGCACAGATACGCAGTATTTT. This translates into CASSLALQGRTDTQYF.

The gene calls are TRBV2 and TRBJ1-5; D gene ambiguous. Trimming cost V 4 bases and J 4 bases, with 8 bases left between them. The germline gives CDR1 SNHLY, CDR2 FYNNEI. The CDR3 has 13 amino acids. The CDR3, as DNA: TGTGCCAGCAGTGTATGGGCTAATCAGCCCCAGCATTTT. It translates to CASSVWANQPQHF. Full variable domain (remainder filled in from reference TRBV2 and TRBJ1-5): EPEVTQTPSHQVTQMGQEVILRCVPISNHLYFYWYRQILGQKVEFLVSFYNNEISEKSEIFDDQFSVERPDGSNFTLKIRSTKLEDSAMYFCASSVWANQPQHFGDGTRLSIL.

The chain joins TRBV5-1 to TRBJ2-5; 10 bases line up with TRBD2. The trim removed 3 bases at V and 5 bases at J, leaving 10 bases unmatched. CDR1 is SGHRS, CDR2 YFSETQ, per germline. This CDR3 has 16 residues. The CDR3 is CASSSRAGGPYETQYF. CDR3 DNA: TGCGCCAGCAGCTCTAGAGCGGGGGGGCCGTATGAGACCCAGTACTTC.

The V gene is TRBV14, the J gene TRBJ2-7, with TRBD2 matching 7 bases. This CDR3 is built from 16 residues. Germline V gives CDR1 SGHDN, CDR2 FVKESK. Trimming at V came to 4 bases and at J to 2 bases, leaving 11 bases not matched to a gene. This chain's CDR3 is CASSPPRGWGPYEQYF. The CDR3, as DNA: TGTGCCAGCAGCCCCCCGCGGGGGTGGGGACCCTACGAGCAGTACTTC.

V is TRBV10-3 and J is TRBJ1-2; 9 nucleotides match TRBD1. V shed 6 bases and J 3 bases; nucleotides not matched to a gene: 5. The germline CDR1 and CDR2 sequences are ENHRY and SYGVKD. The CDR3 spans 14 residues. CDR3 DNA: TGTGCCATCAGGAGACAGGGGGGGGACTATGGCTACACCTTC. Encoded protein: CAIRRQGGDYGYTF.

The chain recombines TRBV19 with TRBJ1-5, with D perhaps matching TRBD1 (6 bases). This CDR3 has 14 residues. Germline CDR1 reads LNHDA; CDR2 reads SQIVND (reference sequence). Between the trimmed V and J ends, which lost 2 bases and 6 bases, there was a span of 11 bases. CDR3 DNA: TGTGCCAGTAGTATATTGGGGGCCATTCAGCCCCAGCATTTT. Translated: CASSILGAIQPQHF.